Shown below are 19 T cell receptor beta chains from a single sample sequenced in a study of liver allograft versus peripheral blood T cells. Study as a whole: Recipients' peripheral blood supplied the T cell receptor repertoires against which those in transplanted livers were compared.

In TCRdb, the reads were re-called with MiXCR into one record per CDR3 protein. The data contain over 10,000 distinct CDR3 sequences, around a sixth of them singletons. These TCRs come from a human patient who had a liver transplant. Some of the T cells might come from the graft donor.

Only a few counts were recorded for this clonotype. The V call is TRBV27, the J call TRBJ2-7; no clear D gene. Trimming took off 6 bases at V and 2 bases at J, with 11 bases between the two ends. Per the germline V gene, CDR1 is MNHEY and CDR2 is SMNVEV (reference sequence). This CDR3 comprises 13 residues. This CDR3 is CASRGVLTYEQYF. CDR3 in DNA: TGTGCCAGCAGGGGTGTCTTAACCTACGAGCAGTACTTC.

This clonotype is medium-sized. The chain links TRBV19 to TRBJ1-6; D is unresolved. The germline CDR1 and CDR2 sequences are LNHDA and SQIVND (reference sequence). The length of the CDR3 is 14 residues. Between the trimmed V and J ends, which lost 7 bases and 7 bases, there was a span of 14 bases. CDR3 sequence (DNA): TGTGCCAGTACCCCGACTGGAGAAAATTCACCCCTCCACTTT. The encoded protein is CASTPTGENSPLHF. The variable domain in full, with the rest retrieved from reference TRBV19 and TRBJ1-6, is DGGITQSPKYLFRKEGQNVTLSCEQNLNHDAMYWYRQDPGQGLRLIYYSQIVNDFQKGDIAEGYSVSREKKESFPLTVTSAQKNPTAFYLCASTPTGENSPLHFGNGTRLTVT.

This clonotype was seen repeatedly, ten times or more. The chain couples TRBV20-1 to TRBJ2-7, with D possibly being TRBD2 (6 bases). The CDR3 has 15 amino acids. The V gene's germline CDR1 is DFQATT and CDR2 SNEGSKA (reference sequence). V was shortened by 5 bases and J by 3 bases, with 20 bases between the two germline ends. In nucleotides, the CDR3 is TGCAGTGCTGGCTCGGCGCGACTAGGTCTCTACGAGCAGTACTTC. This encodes CSAGSARLGLYEQYF.

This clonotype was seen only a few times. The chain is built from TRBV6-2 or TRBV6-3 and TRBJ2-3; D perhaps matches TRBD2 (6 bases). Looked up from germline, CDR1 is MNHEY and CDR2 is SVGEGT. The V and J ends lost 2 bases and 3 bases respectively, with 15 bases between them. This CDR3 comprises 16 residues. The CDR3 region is CASSYLLGGVTDTQYF. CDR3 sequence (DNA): TGTGCCAGCAGTTACCTCCTGGGGGGAGTGACAGATACGCAGTATTTT.

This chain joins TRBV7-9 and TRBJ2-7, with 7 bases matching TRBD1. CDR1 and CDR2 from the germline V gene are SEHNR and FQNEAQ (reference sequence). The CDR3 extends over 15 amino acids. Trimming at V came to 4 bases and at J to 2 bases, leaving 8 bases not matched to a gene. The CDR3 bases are TGTGCCAGCAGCTATTCTGACAGGGTCACCTACGAGCAGTACTTC. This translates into CASSYSDRVTYEQYF.

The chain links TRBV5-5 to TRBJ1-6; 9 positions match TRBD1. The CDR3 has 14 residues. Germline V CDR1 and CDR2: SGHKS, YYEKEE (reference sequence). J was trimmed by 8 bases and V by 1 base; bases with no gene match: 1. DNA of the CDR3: TGTGCCAGCAGCTTGAGGGACAGGGATTCACCCCTCCACTTT. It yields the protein CASSLRDRDSPLHF. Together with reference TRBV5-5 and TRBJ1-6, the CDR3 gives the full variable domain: DAGVTQSPTHLIKTRGQQVTLRCSPISGHKSVSWYQQVLGQGPQFIFQYYEKEERGRGNFPDRFSARQFPNYSSELNVNALLLGDSALYLCASSLRDRDSPLHFGNGTRLTVT.

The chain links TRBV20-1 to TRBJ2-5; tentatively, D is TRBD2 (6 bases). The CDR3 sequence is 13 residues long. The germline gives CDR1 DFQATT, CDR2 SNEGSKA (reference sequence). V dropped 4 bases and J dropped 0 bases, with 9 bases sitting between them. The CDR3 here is CSANRDYQETQYF. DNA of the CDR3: TGCAGTGCTAACCGGGACTACCAAGAGACCCAGTACTTC.

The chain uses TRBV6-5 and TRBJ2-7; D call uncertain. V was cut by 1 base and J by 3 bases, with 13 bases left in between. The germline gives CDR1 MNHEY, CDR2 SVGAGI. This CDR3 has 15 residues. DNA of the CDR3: TGTGCCAGCAGTTACTTAGGCCTCCTAGGCTACGAGCAGTACTTC. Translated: CASSYLGLLGYEQYF.

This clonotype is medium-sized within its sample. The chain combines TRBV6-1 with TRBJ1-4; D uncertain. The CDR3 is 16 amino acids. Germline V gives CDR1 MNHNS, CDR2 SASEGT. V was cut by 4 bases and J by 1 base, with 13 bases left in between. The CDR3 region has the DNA TGTGCCAGCAGTGCAATAACTGGGCTAACTAATGAAAAACTGTTTTTT. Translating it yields CASSAITGLTNEKLFF.

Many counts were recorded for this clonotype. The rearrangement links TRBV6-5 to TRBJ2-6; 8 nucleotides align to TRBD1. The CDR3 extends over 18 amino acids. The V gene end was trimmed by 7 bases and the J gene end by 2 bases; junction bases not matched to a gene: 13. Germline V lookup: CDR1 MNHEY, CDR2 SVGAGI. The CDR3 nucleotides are TGTGCCAGCAAAAGAACTCCGGGACAGGCAACTGGGGCCAACGTCCTGACTTTC. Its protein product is CASKRTPGQATGANVLTF.

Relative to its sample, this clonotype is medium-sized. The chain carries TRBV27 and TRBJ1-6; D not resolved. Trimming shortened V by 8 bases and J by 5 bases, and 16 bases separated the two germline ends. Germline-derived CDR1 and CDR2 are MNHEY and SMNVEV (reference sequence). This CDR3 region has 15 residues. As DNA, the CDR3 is TGTGCCAGCCGCCCTGGAGAAAGGCATAATTCACCCCTCCACTTT. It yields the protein CASRPGERHNSPLHF.

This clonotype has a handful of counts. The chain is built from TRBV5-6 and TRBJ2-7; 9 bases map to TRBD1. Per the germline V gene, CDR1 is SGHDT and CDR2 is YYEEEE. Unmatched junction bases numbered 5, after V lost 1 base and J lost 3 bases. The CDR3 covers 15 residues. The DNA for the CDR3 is TGTGCCAGCAGCTTGTGGGGACAGGGCTACTACGAGCAGTACTTC. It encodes CASSLWGQGYYEQYF.

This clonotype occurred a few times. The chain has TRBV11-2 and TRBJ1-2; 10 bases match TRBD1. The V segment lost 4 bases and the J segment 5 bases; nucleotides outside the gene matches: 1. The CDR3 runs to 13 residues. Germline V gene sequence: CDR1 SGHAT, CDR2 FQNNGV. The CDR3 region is CASSWDRGYGYTF. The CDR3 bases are TGTGCCAGCAGCTGGGACAGGGGTTATGGCTACACCTTC.

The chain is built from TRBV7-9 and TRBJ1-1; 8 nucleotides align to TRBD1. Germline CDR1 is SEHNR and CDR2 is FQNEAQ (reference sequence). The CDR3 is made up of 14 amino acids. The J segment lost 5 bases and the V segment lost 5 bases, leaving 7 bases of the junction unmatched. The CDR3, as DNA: TGTGCCAGCAGCAGCCGGGACAGGAGGACTGAAGCTTTCTTT. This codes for CASSSRDRRTEAFF.

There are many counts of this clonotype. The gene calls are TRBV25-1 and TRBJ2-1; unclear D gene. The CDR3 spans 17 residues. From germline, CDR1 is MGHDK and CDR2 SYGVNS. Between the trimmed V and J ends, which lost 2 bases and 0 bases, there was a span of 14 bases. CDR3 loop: CASSEPSTTSSYNEQFF. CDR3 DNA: TGTGCCAGCAGTGAACCTTCTACTACCAGCTCCTACAATGAGCAGTTCTTC.

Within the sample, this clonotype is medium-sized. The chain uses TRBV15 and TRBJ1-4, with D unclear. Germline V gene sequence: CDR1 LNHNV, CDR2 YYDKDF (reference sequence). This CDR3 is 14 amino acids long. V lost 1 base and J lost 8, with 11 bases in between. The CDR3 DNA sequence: TGTGCCACCAGCAGAGCAGAGACCATAGAAAAACTGTTTTTT. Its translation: CATSRAETIEKLFF.

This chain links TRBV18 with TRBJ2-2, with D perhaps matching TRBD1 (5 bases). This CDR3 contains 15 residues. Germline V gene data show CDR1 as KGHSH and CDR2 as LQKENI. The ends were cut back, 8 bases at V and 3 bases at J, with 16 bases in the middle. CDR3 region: CASPLGAGYTGELFF. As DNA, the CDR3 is TGTGCCAGCCCGCTAGGGGCTGGGTACACCGGGGAGCTGTTTTTT.

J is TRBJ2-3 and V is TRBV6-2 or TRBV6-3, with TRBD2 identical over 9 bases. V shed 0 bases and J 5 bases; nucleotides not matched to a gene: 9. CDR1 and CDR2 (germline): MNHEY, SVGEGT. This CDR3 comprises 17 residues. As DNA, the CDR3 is TGTGCCAGCAGTTACTCGTGGATAGCGGGAGTTGGAGATACGCAGTATTTT. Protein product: CASSYSWIAGVGDTQYF.

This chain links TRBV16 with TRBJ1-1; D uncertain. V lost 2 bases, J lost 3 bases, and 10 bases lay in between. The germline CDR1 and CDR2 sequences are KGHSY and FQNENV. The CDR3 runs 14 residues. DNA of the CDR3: TGTGCCAGCAGCCAAGTTCTAGCATACACTGAAGCTTTCTTT. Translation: CASSQVLAYTEAFF.